Below, one T cell receptor beta chain is given with its context. Its antigen target is currently unknown. No base quality information exists; no much larger clone differs at one position. These data come from a study of T cells in localized non-small cell lung cancer (dated by TCRdb to the early 2020s). Regarding the study in general: T cell repertoires of 236 early-stage NSCLC patients were analyzed, with tumors being compared against uninvolved tumor-adjacent lungs. All 230 or so NSCLC patients in the cohort were treatment-naive and had localized lung tumors that were resected. NSCLC patients had a mean age of approximately 66 years, and about 140 were male and around 110 female.

The V and J ends are trimmed by 5 bases and 8 bases, leaving 12 bases between them. The CDR3 runs 12 amino acids, cysteine and phenylalanine included. The kept DNA is CDR3 alone, 36 bases in frame from the first base. The germline V gene yields MDHEN for CDR1 and SYDVKM for CDR2. TCR beta CDR3 regions were sequenced from DNA using the immunoSEQ Assay. The authors' pipeline ran thus. T cell density was computed as TCR beta template counts normalized to usable DNA estimated by amplifying housekeeping genes. Using the preseqR package, richness was estimated by extrapolating to 120,000 templates for tissue samples and 400,000 templates for PBMC samples. Clonality was calculated as one minus Pielou's evenness. Tissue-enriched TCRs were identified by differential abundance testing using productive amino-acid clonotypes, minimum total count 5 and alpha 0.1. The Jaccard Index and the Morisita Overlap Index were used to quantify repertoire overlap between compartments. GLIPH clustered TCR beta CDR3s with public tetramer-defined viral CDR3s; viral motifs required at least three viral sequences plus V-gene enrichment. The source is immuneACCESS, and TCRdb retained only in-frame sequences with V and J called. Part of the clones is not carried over; for the studies checked, unresolved V genes explain less than half of this, and the remainder is unexplained. From that table come the V and J calls and clone size; the DNA was used to work out D and trimming. For this sample the table gives roughly 9,000 clones, of which approximately 89% were detected only once. The top ten clonotypes cover over 2% of the sample.

Points the paper makes about the study in general: A median of 57 of the top 100 tumor clones turned up in the paired uninvolved adjacent lung, and some 27 of those clones also ranked among the top 100 of that same adjacent lung. Uninvolved tumor-adjacent lung showed the highest T cell clonality, higher than tumor, which suggests more focused antigenic responses in the uninvolved tumor-adjacent lung. Multi-region tumor sequencing was not performed, so intratumor heterogeneity could not be excluded. Because the study design was exploratory, TCR variables were selected using unadjusted p-values without false-discovery rate correction. Longer overall survival was associated with higher blood T cell density, whereas shorter survival was associated with higher adjacent-lung clonality.

At diagnosis, peripheral blood, uninvolved tumor-adjacent lung and tumor were collected and stored as a combination of fresh-frozen and FFPE material. For TCR repertoire profiling, blood samples were analyzed as peripheral blood mononuclear cells. Sequences were derived from peripheral blood, sampled before any cancer treatment. This sequence was found in a female donor over 55 with stage II squamous cell lung carcinoma. The chain links TRBV28 with TRBJ1-2; the D gene assignment is ambiguous. The CDR3 sequence is CASSPRPGGYTF. The nucleotide sequence is TGTGCCAGCAGTCCTAGACCGGGAGGCTACACCTTC.